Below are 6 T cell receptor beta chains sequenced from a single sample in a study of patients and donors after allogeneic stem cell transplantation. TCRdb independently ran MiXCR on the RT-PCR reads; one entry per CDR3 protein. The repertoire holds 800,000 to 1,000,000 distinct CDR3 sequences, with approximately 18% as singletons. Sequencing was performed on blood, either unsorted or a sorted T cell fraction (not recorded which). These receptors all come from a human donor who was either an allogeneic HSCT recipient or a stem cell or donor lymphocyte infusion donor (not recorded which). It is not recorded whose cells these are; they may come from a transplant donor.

As DNA, the CDR3 is TGCGCCAGCAGCTTGGCAGGGTTCAGCACGCAGTATTTT. Translated: CASSLAGFSTQYF. The chain is built from TRBV5-1 and TRBJ2-3, with D perhaps TRBD1 (5 bases). The V and J ends lost 0 bases and 9 bases respectively, with 11 bases between them. This CDR3 contains 13 residues. Germline CDR1 reads SGHRS; CDR2 reads YFSETQ.

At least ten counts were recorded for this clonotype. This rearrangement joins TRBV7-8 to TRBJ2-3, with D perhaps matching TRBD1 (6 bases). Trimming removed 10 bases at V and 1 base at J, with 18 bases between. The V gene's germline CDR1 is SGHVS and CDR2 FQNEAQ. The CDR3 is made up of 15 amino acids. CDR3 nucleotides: TGTGCCACCGATACGGTGGACAGTCGCACAGATACGCAGTATTTT. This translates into CATDTVDSRTDTQYF.

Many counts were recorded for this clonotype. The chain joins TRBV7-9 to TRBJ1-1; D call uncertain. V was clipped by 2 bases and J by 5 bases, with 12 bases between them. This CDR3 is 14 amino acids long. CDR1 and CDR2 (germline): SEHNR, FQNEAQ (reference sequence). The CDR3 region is CASSLMGGGTEAFF. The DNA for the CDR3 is TGTGCCAGCAGCTTAATGGGAGGAGGAACTGAAGCTTTCTTT.

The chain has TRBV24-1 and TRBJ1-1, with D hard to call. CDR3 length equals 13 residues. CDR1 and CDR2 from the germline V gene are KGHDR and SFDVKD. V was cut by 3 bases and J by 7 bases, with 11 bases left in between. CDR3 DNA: TGTGCCACCAGTGATCCTGACACCTATGAAGCTTTCTTT. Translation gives CATSDPDTYEAFF.

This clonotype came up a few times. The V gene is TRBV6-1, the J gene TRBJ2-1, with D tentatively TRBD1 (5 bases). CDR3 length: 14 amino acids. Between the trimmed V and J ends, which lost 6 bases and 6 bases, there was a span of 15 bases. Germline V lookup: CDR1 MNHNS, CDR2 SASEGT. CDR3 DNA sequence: TGTGCCAGCAGGGTCGACAGTCTGAGCAATGAGCAGTTCTTC. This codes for CASRVDSLSNEQFF.

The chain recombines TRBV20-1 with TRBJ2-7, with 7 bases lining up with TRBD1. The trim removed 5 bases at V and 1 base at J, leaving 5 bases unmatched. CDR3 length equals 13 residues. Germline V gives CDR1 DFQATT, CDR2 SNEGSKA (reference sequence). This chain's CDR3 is CSAYRGQSYEQYF. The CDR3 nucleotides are TGCAGTGCTTACAGGGGCCAATCCTACGAGCAGTACTTC.